These T cell receptor beta chains were read from a single sample in a study of T cell responses to AZD1222 COVID-19 vaccine. Clones were read by immunoSEQ multiplex PCR, and TCRdb kept only the in-frame ones, dropping some. The sample shows about 86,000 clones, around nine tenths of them seen only once. The sample was peripheral blood, taken on day 0 of AZD1222 vaccination. The receptors here all came from an adult in good health. CDR3s include the opening cysteine and the closing phenylalanine or tryptophan. A D gene is named only where the DNA matches it firmly. Clone size is given for some rows only: seen once, a few or many times, or a class if the clone is expanded.

TRBJ1-4,.,TRBV28,TRBD1,CASGTAGATNEKLFF,TGTGCCAGCGGGACAGCGGGGGCAACTAATGAAAAACTGTTTTTT
TRBJ1-1,.,TRBV11-3,.,CASSFQGNTEAFF,TGTGCCAGCAGCTTTCAGGGAAACACTGAAGCTTTCTTT
TRBJ2-3,.,TRBV19,.,CASSITGRASTDTQYF,TGTGCCAGTAGTATAACCGGGAGAGCTAGCACAGATACGCAGTATTTT
TRBJ1-3,.,TRBV14,.,CASSQDRTMSGNTIYF,TGTGCCAGCAGCCAAGACAGGACGATGTCTGGAAACACCATATATTTT
TRBJ2-7,.,TRBV19,TRBD2,CASSLGGSFYEQYF,TGTGCCAGTAGTCTAGGCGGGAGTTTCTACGAGCAGTACTTC
TRBJ1-2,.,TRBV6-5,.,CASIQAGTNYGYTF,TGTGCCAGCATACAGGCCGGGACGAACTATGGCTACACCTTC
TRBJ1-2,.,TRBV10-1,TRBD1,CASSVRDRNGYTF,TGCGCCAGCAGTGTCCGGGACAGGAATGGCTACACCTTC
TRBJ2-7,.,TRBV5-4,.,CASSSDPYEQYF,TGTGCCAGCAGCTCGGACCCCTACGAGCAGTACTTC
TRBJ1-1,.,TRBV5-6,.,CASSALATTANTEAFF,TGTGCCAGCAGCGCTCTAGCCACGACAGCAAACACTGAAGCTTTCTTT
TRBJ1-2,.,TRBV10-2,.,CASSEAGGGRGGYTF,TGCGCCAGCAGTGAGGCGGGCGGGGGGCGTGGTGGCTACACCTTC
TRBJ1-1,.,TRBV6-5,.,CASSYSNMGVNTEAFF,TGTGCCAGCAGTTACTCGAATATGGGAGTGAACACTGAAGCTTTCTTT
TRBJ2-7,.,TRBV2,.,CASNEGQGMPYEQYF,TGTGCCAGCAACGAGGGTCAGGGGATGCCCTACGAGCAGTACTTC
TRBJ1-1,.,TRBV6-6,TRBD1,CASSRDSGRTEAFF,TGTGCCAGCAGTAGGGACAGCGGAAGAACTGAAGCTTTCTTT
TRBJ2-4,once,TRBV29-1,TRBD2,CSVAGTSGLAKNIQYF,TGCAGCGTAGCCGGGACTAGCGGACTAGCCAAAAACATTCAGTACTTC
TRBJ1-2,.,TRBV6-5,.,CASSKRQVGVRGYTF,TGTGCCAGCAGTAAGAGACAGGTCGGGGTGCGCGGCTACACCTTC
TRBJ1-5,.,TRBV28,TRBD1,CASSLSRGRNERNQPQHF,TGTGCCAGCAGTTTAAGCAGGGGGCGCAACGAACGCAATCAGCCCCAGCATTTT
TRBJ2-7,.,TRBV7-9,.,CASSPRYGSYEQYF,TGTGCCAGCAGCCCCCGGTATGGGTCCTACGAGCAGTACTTC
TRBJ2-7,.,TRBV6-1,TRBD2,CASSERVAGAYEQYF,TGTGCCAGCAGTGAGAGGGTAGCGGGGGCCTACGAGCAGTACTTC
TRBJ2-7,.,TRBV3-1/TRBV3-2,TRBD1,CASSQGGTGRLEQYF,TGTGCCAGCAGCCAAGGTGGGACAGGGCGCCTAGAGCAGTACTTC
TRBJ2-6,.,TRBV5-8,.,CASSGAGLYNSGANVLTF,TGTGCCAGCAGCGGGGCGGGACTCTATAACTCTGGGGCCAACGTCCTGACTTTC
TRBJ1-5,.,TRBV10-1,.,CASSESTEGQPQHF,TGCGCCAGCAGTGAGTCGACAGAGGGCCAGCCCCAGCATTTT
TRBJ1-5,once,TRBV28,.,CASSLGRNRDQPQHF,TGTGCCAGCAGTTTAGGCCGAAACAGGGACCAGCCCCAGCATTTT
TRBJ1-2,.,TRBV9,.,CASSVEGNYGYTF,TGTGCCAGCAGCGTAGAGGGCAACTATGGCTACACCTTC